A single sample is the source of the 25 T cell receptor beta chains below, sequenced in a study of cytomegalovirus exposure and HLA in healthy donors. The PCR used 60 Vbeta and 13 Jbeta primers. Assay: immunoSEQ multiplex PCR; the TCRdb copy retains only in-frame clones and omits some. This sample has 90,000 to 120,000 clones, with about 79% found just once. Source material: PBMCs. The receptors were sampled from a man aged 45-65 years in good health and CMV-seropositive.

The count of this clone is one. V usage is TRBV5-1 and J usage is TRBJ2-3; perhaps TRBD1 as D (6 bases). The germline V gene encodes CDR1 SGHRS and CDR2 YFSETQ. Trimming took 4 bases from V and 2 from J, leaving 20 bases between them. The CDR3 has 17 amino acids. The CDR3 region is CASSRKGDRIITDTQYF. In DNA form, the CDR3 reads TGCGCCAGCAGCCGCAAAGGTGACAGGATTATCACAGATACGCAGTATTTT. The full variable domain, rest sourced from reference TRBV5-1 and TRBJ2-3, is KAGVTQTPRYLIKTRGQQVTLSCSPISGHRSVSWYQQTPGQGLQFLFEYFSETQRNKGNFPGRFSGRQFSNSRSEMNVSTLELGDSALYLCASSRKGDRIITDTQYFGPGTRLTVL.

The rearrangement joins TRBV7-9 to TRBJ2-1; D may be TRBD2 (6 bases). The germline V gene has CDR1 SEHNR and CDR2 FQNEAQ (reference sequence). The CDR3 is made up of 16 amino acids. V was shortened by 5 bases and J by 5 bases, with 19 bases between the two germline ends. CDR3 DNA sequence: TGTGCCAGCAGCCAGTGGGGTAGCGGAAAACACAATGAGCAGTTCTTC. This encodes CASSQWGSGKHNEQFF. Combining the CDR3 with reference TRBV7-9 and TRBJ2-1 gives the whole variable domain DTGVSQNPRHKITKRGQNVTFRCDPISEHNRLYWYRQTLGQGPEFLTYFQNEAQLEKSRLLSDRFSAERPKGSFSTLEIQRTEQGDSAMYLCASSQWGSGKHNEQFFGPGTRLTVL.

The V and J genes are TRBV30 and TRBJ1-2; D gene ambiguous. Germline V gene data show CDR1 as GTSNPN and CDR2 as SVGIG (reference sequence). The CDR3 is made up of 15 amino acids. V gave up 8 bases and J gave up 0 bases, with 19 bases separating them. DNA for the CDR3: TGTGCCCGAGCTGAAGGAGGGTCCGCTAACTATGGCTACACCTTC. As protein: CARAEGGSANYGYTF.

The chain joins TRBV11-2 to TRBJ1-1; the D is unclear. Germline V gene sequence: CDR1 SGHAT, CDR2 FQNNGV. V was cut by 0 bases and J by 0 bases, with 8 bases left in between. CDR3 size: 15 residues. The CDR3 DNA follows: TGTGCCAGCAGCTTAGAATACAGACTGAACACTGAAGCTTTCTTT. This gives the protein CASSLEYRLNTEAFF.

The chain recombines TRBV5-1 with TRBJ2-7, with D maybe TRBD1 (6 bases). The CDR3 sequence is 17 residues long. V was cut by 0 bases and J by 2 bases, with 18 bases left in between. The germline V gene encodes CDR1 SGHRS and CDR2 YFSETQ. The CDR3 bases are TGCGCCAGCAGCTTGGGCAGGGGAAGGGACCGGGCCTACGAGCAGTACTTC. Protein: CASSLGRGRDRAYEQYF.

The chain combines TRBV6-4 with TRBJ1-1; tentatively, D is TRBD1 (5 bases). V was shortened by 0 bases and J by 1 base, with 12 bases between the two germline ends. Germline-derived CDR1 and CDR2 are MRHNA and SNTAGT. The CDR3 contains 16 residues. CDR3 coding DNA: TGTGCCAGCAGTGACTCGAATCTGGACACGAACACTGAAGCTTTCTTT. Its translation is CASSDSNLDTNTEAFF.

Here the CDR3 DNA reads TGTGCCACCAGCAGAGTAGGGAGGCAGCCCCAGCATTTT. This translates into CATSRVGRQPQHF. This chain joins TRBV15 and TRBJ1-5; D gene uncertain. The germline V gene encodes CDR1 LNHNV and CDR2 YYDKDF (reference sequence). CDR3 length equals 13 residues. The germline V and J ends were trimmed by 1 base and 7 bases, with 8 bases remaining between them.

This clone was seen once. This chain joins TRBV6-7 and TRBJ1-5; TRBD1 might be the D (5 bases). TRBV6-7 counts as an open reading frame of uncertain function. Trimming stripped 2 bases from V and 0 bases from J, with 14 bases between. The CDR3 consists of 17 residues. Written as DNA, the CDR3 is TGTGCCAGCAGTTACCCCAGGGAAACTTTTAGCAATCAGCCCCAGCATTTT. Its protein product is CASSYPRETFSNQPQHF.

The chain carries TRBV6-4 and TRBJ2-1; D unclear. The V and J ends lost 3 bases and 16 bases respectively, with 19 bases between them. CDR1 and CDR2 from the germline V gene are MRHNA and SNTAGT. This CDR3 is built from 13 residues. CDR3 sequence reads: CASSESLTLSPFF. CDR3 DNA sequence: TGTGCCAGCAGTGAATCGCTAACCCTCTCCCCCTTCTTC.

The chain employs TRBV7-2 and TRBJ2-7, with TRBD1 matching 7 bases. The CDR3 loop spans 14 amino acids. Per germline, CDR1 SGHTA and CDR2 FQGNSA. With V trimmed by 0 bases and J by 2 bases, 1 base remained unmatched. The CDR3 region is CASSLAQGPYEQYF. The DNA for the CDR3 is TGTGCCAGCAGCTTAGCACAGGGGCCCTACGAGCAGTACTTC.

The CDR3 loop reads CASSPGSGGETQYF. CDR3 in DNA: TGTGCCAGCAGCCCCGGGAGTGGCGGGGAGACCCAGTACTTC. The genes are TRBV5-4 and TRBJ2-5; D possibly corresponds to TRBD2 (6 bases). The CDR3 covers 14 residues. Germline-derived CDR1 and CDR2 are SGHNT and YYREEE (reference sequence). The V end was cut by 4 bases, the J end by 5 bases, with 15 bases between.

The V gene is TRBV27, the J gene TRBJ2-7; D remains ambiguous. The V end lost 2 bases, the J end lost 6 bases, and 8 bases lay between the germline ends. The CDR3 has 12 amino acids. Germline assignment: CDR1 MNHEY and CDR2 SMNVEV (reference sequence). The CDR3 sequence: CASSLPLGEQYF. In DNA form, the CDR3 reads TGTGCCAGCAGTTTACCCCTCGGCGAGCAGTACTTC.

Remarks on this clone: At one of its ends the junction is not consistent with the germline gene, which may arise from a read error. This chain links TRBV5-6 with TRBJ2-7; no clear D. The CDR3 totals 18 residues. The germline V gene encodes CDR1 SGHDT and CDR2 YYEEEE. CDR3 in DNA: TGTGCCAGCAGCCCACCGGGTCCTACATTTAAGAGGTCCTACGAACAGTACTTC. This sequence encodes CASSPPGPTFKRSYEQYF.

This clone was observed a handful of times. The chain uses TRBV5-1 and TRBJ1-1; 8 bases line up with TRBD1. Losses at the gene ends were 1 base for V and 1 base for J; bases not matched to a gene: 6. The length of the CDR3 is 16 residues. CDR1 and CDR2 from the germline V gene are SGHRS and YFSETQ. CDR3 sequence reads: CASSLSGGAQNTEAFF. DNA of the CDR3: TGCGCCAGCAGCTTGTCAGGGGGCGCTCAGAACACTGAAGCTTTCTTT.

J is TRBJ1-5 and V is TRBV6-5, with 7 bases identical to TRBD1. V was clipped by 4 bases and J by 4 bases; unmatched bases: 4. The length of the CDR3 is 14 residues. Germline-derived CDR1 and CDR2 are MNHEY and SVGAGI. CDR3 protein: CASSLQGWNQPQHF. As DNA, the CDR3 is TGTGCCAGCAGTTTACAGGGGTGGAATCAGCCCCAGCATTTT.

This clone was found a few times. The chain carries TRBV9 and TRBJ2-7, with a possible D match to TRBD2 (5 bases). The V end lost 0 bases, the J end lost 5 bases, and 12 bases lay between the germline ends. This CDR3 is 14 amino acids long. CDR1 and CDR2 from the germline V gene are SGDLS and YYNGEE. The CDR3 loop reads CASSVGGSINEQYF. DNA of the CDR3: TGTGCCAGCAGCGTAGGAGGGAGTATAAACGAGCAGTACTTC. Based on the CDR3 plus reference TRBV9 and TRBJ2-7, the full variable domain is DSGVTQTPKHLITATGQRVTLRCSPRSGDLSVYWYQQSLDQGLQFLIQYYNGEERAKGNILERFSAQQFPDLHSELNLSSLELGDSALYFCASSVGGSINEQYFGPGTRLTVT.

This rearrangement joins TRBV7-6 to TRBJ2-6, with TRBD1 matching over 8 bases. Germline lookup yields CDR1 SGHVS and CDR2 FNYEAQ. V lost 1 base to trimming and J lost 0 bases; unmatched junction nucleotides: 5. The CDR3 covers 18 residues. Here the CDR3 DNA reads TGTGCCAGCAGCTTAGAGACAGGGGCTTCCTCTGGGGCCAACGTCCTGACTTTC. Encoded protein: CASSLETGASSGANVLTF.

This chain links TRBV9 with TRBJ2-1; TRBD2 matches at 7 bases. The germline gives CDR1 SGDLS, CDR2 YYNGEE. The V and J ends lost 0 bases and 8 bases, in that order; junction bases with no gene match: 11. The length of the CDR3 is 16 residues. As DNA, the CDR3 is TGTGCCAGCAGCGTAGTTCGGGCTAGCGGACCGTATGAGCAGTTCTTC. Amino acid sequence: CASSVVRASGPYEQFF.

The chain combines TRBV9 with TRBJ2-2; 8 bases fit TRBD2. V was clipped by 4 bases and J by 4 bases; unmatched bases: 12. The length of the CDR3 is 17 residues. Germline assignment: CDR1 SGDLS and CDR2 YYNGEE. CDR3 DNA: TGTGCCAGCAGCTTCCTCCCCGGGGGGGAGGGCACCGGGGAGCTGTTTTTT. Its translation is CASSFLPGGEGTGELFF.

There are a few counts of this clone. V usage is TRBV5-6 and J usage is TRBJ1-3; 9 bases are a match to TRBD1. Losses at the gene ends were 4 bases for V and 1 base for J; bases not matched to a gene: 6. The germline V gene has CDR1 SGHDT and CDR2 YYEEEE. The CDR3 is 16 residues long. CDR3 DNA sequence: TGTGCCAGCAGCCCGGCCGGGACAGGGTCTGGAAACACCATATATTTT. Amino acids: CASSPAGTGSGNTIYF.

The rearrangement uses TRBV19 and TRBJ1-4; D may be TRBD1 (6 bases). Per the germline V gene, CDR1 is LNHDA and CDR2 is SQIVND (reference sequence). With 6 bases removed from V and 4 bases from J, the gap between germline ends came to 9 bases. The CDR3 sequence is 13 residues long. The CDR3: CASSRTVNEKLFF. The DNA of the CDR3 is TGTGCCAGTAGCCGGACAGTTAATGAAAAACTGTTTTTT.

The gene calls are TRBV7-2 and TRBJ1-4; D is possibly TRBD1 (5 bases). Looked up from germline, CDR1 is SGHTA and CDR2 is FQGNSA. V was cut by 1 base and J by 6 bases, with 12 bases left in between. This CDR3 has 15 amino acids. In DNA form, the CDR3 reads TGTGCCAGCAGCTTAGTGCGACAGCGGGATGAAAAACTGTTTTTT. Translated: CASSLVRQRDEKLFF. Variable domain in full (rest from reference TRBV7-2 and TRBJ1-4): GAGVSQSPSNKVTEKGKDVELRCDPISGHTALYWYRQSLGQGLEFLIYFQGNSAPDKSGLPSDRFSAERTGGSVSTLTIQRTQQEDSAVYLCASSLVRQRDEKLFFGSGTQLSVL.

The chain has TRBV5-1 and TRBJ1-1, with 7 nucleotides matching TRBD1. From germline, CDR1 is SGHRS and CDR2 YFSETQ. The CDR3 has 17 residues. V shed 5 bases and J 10 bases; nucleotides not matched to a gene: 23. The DNA of the CDR3 is TGCGCCAGCAGGATCGTCGAGGGGTACCAATGGCAGGGGGTAGCTTTCTTT. Amino acid sequence: CASRIVEGYQWQGVAFF.

The chain has TRBV13 and TRBJ1-2; 8 positions agree with TRBD1. The ends lost 5 bases at V and 7 bases at J; junction bases unmatched: 6. CDR1 is PRHDT and CDR2 is FYEKMQ in the germline V gene (reference sequence). The CDR3 is made up of 13 amino acids. CDR3 residues: CASSPGQGRGYTF. DNA for the CDR3: TGTGCCAGCAGCCCTGGACAGGGACGTGGCTACACCTTC.

CDR3 amino acids: CASKGGTSGGIYNEQFF. As DNA, the CDR3 is TGTGCCAGCAAAGGGGGGACTAGCGGGGGGATCTACAATGAGCAGTTCTTC. V is TRBV21-1 and J is TRBJ2-1; no DNA check was done on the table's D call, TRBD2. TRBV21-1 is listed as a pseudogene. This CDR3 is 17 amino acids long.